The next 21 T cell receptor beta chains were all read from a single sample in a study of cytomegalovirus exposure and HLA in healthy donors. The PCR had 60 Vbeta and 13 Jbeta primers. Libraries were prepared by immunoSEQ multiplex PCR; TCRdb keeps only in-frame clonotypes and omits some of them. The repertoire holds 150,000 or so clones, with over 60% as singletons. The sample was PBMCs. These receptors were obtained from a woman between 40 and 50 years old in good health and CMV-seronegative.

V is TRBV28 and J is TRBJ1-5, with TRBD1 as a possible D gene (5 bases). Germline V CDR1 and CDR2: MDHEN, SYDVKM. The V end was cut by 1 base, the J end by 0 bases, with 13 bases between. The CDR3 length is 17 residues. The CDR3 is CASSLYSWRGSNQPQHF. For the CDR3, the DNA is TGTGCCAGCAGTTTATATTCGTGGAGGGGTAGCAATCAGCCCCAGCATTTT.

The chain uses TRBV27 and TRBJ1-1, with 7 nucleotides matching TRBD1. The CDR3 has 12 amino acids. Losses at the gene ends were 5 bases for V and 7 bases for J; bases not matched to a gene: 4. CDR1 is MNHEY, CDR2 SMNVEV, per germline (reference sequence). CDR3 protein: CASSAWDSEAFF. The CDR3 DNA sequence: TGTGCCAGCAGTGCTTGGGACAGTGAAGCTTTCTTT.

Remarks on this clone: Additional DNA sequences in this sample encode the identical CDR3. The chain employs TRBV5-4 and TRBJ2-5, with 7 positions matching TRBD1. The CDR3 loop spans 16 amino acids. After removal of 4 bases from V and 1 base from J, the junction contained 10 bases not matched to a gene. Looked up from germline, CDR1 is SGHNT and CDR2 is YYREEE (reference sequence). The CDR3 here is CASSPGGSGGQETQYF. For the CDR3, the DNA is TGTGCCAGCAGCCCAGGGGGTAGTGGGGGCCAAGAGACCCAGTACTTC.

CDR3 coding DNA: TGCGCCAGCAGCTCCGGGGCCTCCAAGGGGGCTGGAAACACCATATATTTT. It codes for CASSSGASKGAGNTIYF. V gene TRBV5-1 combines with J gene TRBJ1-3, with D perhaps matching TRBD1 (6 bases). This CDR3 has 17 residues. Germline CDR1 is SGHRS and CDR2 is YFSETQ. V was pared by 3 bases and J by 2 bases, with 18 bases between.

The chain uses TRBV5-1 and TRBJ2-2, with 10 bases matching TRBD1. V was pared by 8 bases and J by 3 bases, with 4 bases of the junction left unmatched. Looked up from germline, CDR1 is SGHRS and CDR2 is YFSETQ. This CDR3 is built from 14 residues. CDR3 DNA sequence: TGCGCCAGTACCGGACAGGGGGACACCGGGGAGCTGTTTTTT. Translated: CASTGQGDTGELFF.

In its sample, this clone was seen a few times. The chain carries TRBV29-1 and TRBJ1-1; 7 positions match TRBD1. Germline trimming cut 4 bases from V and 1 base from J; bases unmatched to any gene: 9. The CDR3 consists of 15 residues. Germline V gene lookup returns CDR1 SQVTM and CDR2 ANQGSEA. The CDR3 sequence: CSVAKGGAGNTEAFF. The DNA for the CDR3 is TGCAGCGTTGCTAAAGGGGGCGCCGGGAACACTGAAGCTTTCTTT.

This chain links TRBV18 with TRBJ1-1; weak D call: TRBD1 (5 bases). Germline CDR1 reads KGHSH; CDR2 reads LQKENI. Trimming removed 1 base from V and 0 bases from J, with 9 bases in between. The CDR3 spans 15 residues. The CDR3 is CASSPRSDMNTEAFF. As DNA, the CDR3 is TGTGCCAGCTCACCACGGTCGGACATGAACACTGAAGCTTTCTTT.

The rearrangement uses TRBV15 and TRBJ2-3; TRBD2 matches at 15 bases. The CDR3 has 18 amino acids. V lost 2 bases, J lost 3 bases, and 6 bases stayed unmatched. CDR1 LNHNV and CDR2 YYDKDF come from the germline V gene (reference sequence). The CDR3: CATSRLGLAGGRTDTQYF. CDR3 nucleotides: TGTGCCACCAGCAGACTGGGACTAGCGGGGGGTAGGACAGATACGCAGTATTTT.

This clone was seen just once. The genes are TRBV11-2 and TRBJ2-7; possible D gene TRBD1, 6 bases. In germline, CDR1 is SGHAT, CDR2 FQNNGV. The CDR3 loop spans 15 amino acids. Trimming removed 3 bases from V and 4 bases from J, with 16 bases in between. CDR3 sequence (DNA): TGTGCCAGCAGCTTGACGGGACAACTCAGATACGAGCAGTACTTC. Its translation: CASSLTGQLRYEQYF.

The genes are TRBV5-5 and TRBJ1-3; D is possibly TRBD1 (5 bases). The CDR3 runs to 16 residues. Trimming pared 0 bases from V and 0 bases from J, leaving 10 bases between. Germline-derived CDR1 and CDR2 are SGHKS and YYEKEE (reference sequence). The CDR3 is CASSLEGTYSGNTIYF. The CDR3 region has the DNA TGTGCCAGCAGCTTGGAGGGGACTTACTCTGGAAACACCATATATTTT.

As DNA, the CDR3 is TGTGCCAGCAGTGACTCGGTCAACAGGGGTAGCTACACCTTC. Protein product: CASSDSVNRGSYTF. The rearrangement uses TRBV6-4 and TRBJ1-2, with 7 positions matching TRBD1. Germline CDR1 and CDR2: MRHNA and SNTAGT. The CDR3 loop spans 14 amino acids. V was clipped by 0 bases and J by 9 bases; unmatched bases: 7.

The J gene is TRBJ2-7, the V gene TRBV5-6; TRBD1 matches 7 bases. Trimming cost V 2 bases and J 5 bases; bases outside gene matches: 13. Germline CDR1 is SGHDT and CDR2 is YYEEEE. There are 16 residues in the CDR3. The CDR3 DNA is TGTGCCAGCAGCTTAGCAGACAGGGAAGATGACCACGAGCAGTACTTC. Encoded protein: CASSLADREDDHEQYF. The whole variable domain, filled in from reference TRBV5-6 and TRBJ2-7, reads DAGVTQSPTHLIKTRGQQVTLRCSPKSGHDTVSWYQQALGQGPQFIFQYYEEEERQRGNFPDRFSGHQFPNYSSELNVNALLLGDSALYLCASSLADREDDHEQYFGPGTRLTVT.

J is TRBJ1-2 and V is TRBV2, with D unclear. Per germline, CDR1 SNHLY and CDR2 FYNNEI. Trimming took off 3 bases at V and 8 bases at J, with 10 bases between the two ends. The length of the CDR3 is 12 residues. This CDR3 reads CASSETNSGYTF. The CDR3 coding sequence is TGTGCCAGCAGTGAGACGAATAGCGGCTACACCTTC.

This clone was counted a few times. The chain is built from TRBV5-4 and TRBJ2-3; 14 bases fit TRBD2. The CDR3 loop spans 18 amino acids. V gave up 5 bases and J gave up 0 bases; unmatched junction bases: 8. The germline V gene encodes CDR1 SGHNT and CDR2 YYREEE (reference sequence). The CDR3 nucleotides are TGTGCCAGCAGAACGGGGACTAGCGGGGGCCCCAGCACAGATACGCAGTATTTT. It codes for CASRTGTSGGPSTDTQYF. The full variable domain, with the rest looked up from reference TRBV5-4 and TRBJ2-3, is ETGVTQSPTHLIKTRGQQVTLRCSSQSGHNTVSWYQQALGQGPQFIFQYYREEENGRGNFPPRFSGLQFPNYSSELNVNALELDDSALYLCASRTGTSGGPSTDTQYFGPGTRLTVL.

V is TRBV7-8 and J is TRBJ2-7; 9 nucleotides match TRBD1. V was pared by 4 bases and J by 3 bases, with 4 bases of the junction left unmatched. The V gene's germline CDR1 is SGHVS and CDR2 FQNEAQ. This CDR3 region has 14 residues. Here the CDR3 reads CASSSQGALYEQYF. CDR3 coding DNA: TGTGCCAGCAGCTCACAGGGGGCCCTCTACGAGCAGTACTTC.

V gene TRBV6-5 combines with J gene TRBJ1-6, with 7 bases aligning to TRBD1. The J segment lost 8 bases and the V segment lost 6 bases, leaving 10 bases of the junction unmatched. The CDR3 loop spans 15 amino acids. Germline lookup yields CDR1 MNHEY and CDR2 SVGAGI. The CDR3 reads CASSRTTGVDSPLHF. In nucleotides, the CDR3 is TGTGCCAGCAGCCGCACCACAGGGGTGGATTCACCCCTCCACTTT.

The chain carries TRBV28 and TRBJ1-5; no clear D gene. V was clipped by 4 bases and J by 5 bases, with 12 bases between them. Germline V gene sequence: CDR1 MDHEN, CDR2 SYDVKM. The CDR3 consists of 14 residues. The CDR3 loop is CASSSLSGDQPQHF. The CDR3, as DNA: TGTGCCAGCAGTTCCCTTTCGGGAGATCAGCCCCAGCATTTT.

The chain links TRBV5-4 to TRBJ2-3; TRBD1 matches at 7 bases. Trimming at V came to 3 bases and at J to 0 bases, leaving 4 bases not matched to a gene. Germline V gene data show CDR1 as SGHNT and CDR2 as YYREEE (reference sequence). The CDR3 loop spans 15 amino acids. CDR3 sequence reads: CASSSRQGSTDTQYF. The CDR3 coding sequence is TGTGCCAGCAGCTCCCGACAGGGAAGCACAGATACGCAGTATTTT.

This clone was found a few times. The V call is TRBV7-9, the J call TRBJ1-6; D possibly corresponds to TRBD1 (5 bases). The V end lost 5 bases, the J end lost 10 bases, and 15 bases lay between the germline ends. CDR3 length: 14 residues. Germline values: CDR1 SEHNR, CDR2 FQNEAQ (reference sequence). The CDR3 bases are TGTGCCAGCAGCAAGGACACGGCAGGATCACCCCTCCACTTT. Translation: CASSKDTAGSPLHF.

This clone has only a few counts. V usage is TRBV10-2 and J usage is TRBJ1-3, with D possibly being TRBD1 (5 bases). The ends were cut back, 7 bases at V and 4 bases at J, with 20 bases in the middle. This CDR3 contains 16 residues. Germline V gene sequence: CDR1 WSHSY, CDR2 SAAADI. The DNA for the CDR3 is TGCGCCAGCATCCCGGGGCCGTCGGGGGACGGAAACACCATATATTTT. The encoded protein is CASIPGPSGDGNTIYF.

V usage is TRBV5-1 and J usage is TRBJ1-5; D call uncertain. There are 14 residues in the CDR3. V was shortened by 3 bases and J by 7 bases, with 14 bases between the two germline ends. Germline loops: CDR1 SGHRS, CDR2 YFSETQ. CDR3: CASSSKQPNQPQHF. The CDR3 coding sequence is TGCGCCAGCAGCTCGAAACAACCCAACCAGCCCCAGCATTTT.